The rows below give T cell receptor beta chains drawn from one sample of a study of response to subunit inactivated influenza vaccine. MiXCR, run by TCRdb on the RT-PCR reads, gives a single entry per CDR3 protein. The data contain some 850,000 distinct CDR3 sequences, around 20% of them singletons. The specimen was PBMCs from blood, collected 4 to 6 days after vaccination. The receptor set was obtained from a man between 50 and 59 years old who received an inactivated influenza vaccine. Both conserved end residues are part of each CDR3. The D gene is left open where the match is weak. Rows give clone size only sometimes, using once, few, many, or a class for an expanded clone.

TGTGCCAGCAGCCCTTTAACAGGGAACTCCTACAATGAGCAGTTCTTC,CASSPLTGNSYNEQFF,few,TRBV7-6,NA,TRBJ2-1
TGTGCCAGCAGCCAAGTCGGACATACTAATGAAAAACTGTTTTTT,CASSQVGHTNEKLFF,many,TRBV4-2,NA,TRBJ1-4
TGCAGTGCTAGAGTATCCAGAGTGGGGGCCAACGTCCTGACTTTC,CSARVSRVGANVLTF,NA,TRBV20-1,NA,TRBJ2-6
TGTGCCTGGAATGGACAGTTCGCGGGGGAGCTGTTTTTT,CAWNGQFAGELFF,NA,TRBV30,NA,TRBJ2-2
TGCGCCAGCAGCCAAGATCTCCGTAACTCCTACGAGCAGTACTTC,CASSQDLRNSYEQYF,few,TRBV4-3,NA,TRBJ2-7
TGTGCCAGCAGGCAGACAGCCGCGGAGCTGTTTTTT,CASRQTAAELFF,NA,TRBV2,NA,TRBJ2-2
TGTGCCAGCAGCGCAGTGGGACAGGGTTGGATCGAGACCCAGTACTTC,CASSAVGQGWIETQYF,few,TRBV7-2,TRBD1,TRBJ2-5
TGTGCCAGCAGCTTAGAACTAGCGGGGGACCCCCAGTACTTC,CASSLELAGDPQYF,few,TRBV7-9,TRBD2,TRBJ2-7
TGTGCCAGCAGCCGGGACAGGTCCCACTATGGCTACACCTTC,CASSRDRSHYGYTF,many,TRBV7-2,TRBD1,TRBJ1-2
TGTGCCAGCAAAAGTCACAATGAGCAGTTCTTC,CASKSHNEQFF,many,TRBV12-3/TRBV12-4,NA,TRBJ2-1
TGTGCCAGCAGTTTATACAATCGGTACACTGAAGCTTTCTTT,CASSLYNRYTEAFF,NA,TRBV12-3/TRBV12-4,NA,TRBJ1-1
TGTGCCAGCAGCTTAACTCCCCAGGGGGGCGCAGATACGCAGTATTTT,CASSLTPQGGADTQYF,few,TRBV7-3,NA,TRBJ2-3
TGTGCCAGCAGTCCTGGGGAGGCAGATACGCAGTATTTT,CASSPGEADTQYF,NA,TRBV6-4,NA,TRBJ2-3
TGTGCCAGCAGCCCAGCGGTCCCGACACGACAGTACTTC,CASSPAVPTRQYF,NA,TRBV7-2,NA,TRBJ2-7
TGTGCCAGCAGCTCATTCGGACCGATCTCTGGAAACACCATATATTTT,CASSSFGPISGNTIYF,few,TRBV7-2,NA,TRBJ1-3
TGTGCCAGCAGCTACTCGGGACTCGCGAACACCGGGGAGCTGTTTTTT,CASSYSGLANTGELFF,NA,TRBV27,NA,TRBJ2-2
TGTGCCAGCAGCAGACATAACACTGAAGCTTCCTTT,CASSRHNTEASF,few,TRBV6-2/TRBV6-3,NA,TRBJ1-1
TGCAGTGCTAGAGTTCATGGCAGCCGAAATCAGCCCCAGCATTTT,CSARVHGSRNQPQHF,many,TRBV20-1,NA,TRBJ1-5
TGTGCCAGCAGCGTAGGAGTGGCGGGGAGGACCGGGGAGCTGTTTTTT,CASSVGVAGRTGELFF,many,TRBV9,NA,TRBJ2-2
TGTGCCATCTCGGACTTATTATCCTACGAGCAGTACTTC,CAISDLLSYEQYF,NA,TRBV10-3,NA,TRBJ2-7
TGTGCCAGCAGCTTGGCCCGGGGGGAAGGGGGTTTTGAGACCCAGTACTTC,CASSLARGEGGFETQYF,NA,TRBV5-5,NA,TRBJ2-5
TGTGCCAGCTCACCCGGGATAGACTATGGCTACACCTTC,CASSPGIDYGYTF,NA,TRBV18,NA,TRBJ1-2